Listed below are T cell receptor beta chains from one sample, sequenced in a study of T cells after yellow fever vaccination. TCRdb re-called the 5' RACE reads with MiXCR, one entry per CDR3 protein. The table shows 300,000 to 400,000 distinct CDR3 sequences, with more than 5.5% occurring only once. The sample was PBMCs, taken 5 days after the yellow fever booster vaccination. All receptors derive from a young man who received the YFV17D yellow fever vaccine. Both conserved end residues are part of each CDR3.

CSGGRGTGELFF	TRBV29-1
CAISGQGTYEQYF	TRBV10-3
CASSSTGSYQETQYF	TRBV6-2/TRBV6-3
CSVVRVPNTEAFF	TRBV29-1
CASSSKPLSQLNTEAFF	TRBV7-9
CASGGSTEAFF	TRBV2
CASSPRTEAHQPQHF	TRBV6-5
CASSSEQGPATQHF	TRBV11-2
CASSQGDRETQYF	TRBV5-1
CASSSDPYEQYF	TRBV12-3/TRBV12-4
CASSLREPVFGEQYF	TRBV27
CSASRDFYEQYF	TRBV20-1
CASSYSGLGRKQYF	TRBV6-5
CASSLMGQYGTGELFF	TRBV28
CASSRSLGERSYNEQFF	TRBV12-3/TRBV12-4
CASSAPGQIYGYTF	TRBV7-2
CASSEYDAAGSPLHF	TRBV25-1
CASSLGGRGGEQYF	TRBV12-3/TRBV12-4
CASSQEAGSTGELFF	TRBV4-3
CASSVLAGEAYNEQFF	TRBV5-1
CASSQVWGWYEEQETQYF	TRBV14
CASSLMGGPSETQYF	TRBV11-2
CASGGGSRPYEQYF	TRBV25-1
CASSLRTSGVQYNEQFF	TRBV28
CASTQAGFNNYGYTF	TRBV12-3/TRBV12-4
CASSRTTGTGIYEQYF	TRBV5-8
CASSLLAGYENIQYF	TRBV7-2
CASGDRTYNEQFF	TRBV19
CASRLGGAGEKLFF	TRBV7-2
CASSLVSGDEQYF	TRBV5-5
CASSPPSGRITGELFF	TRBV7-9
CASSFLGLTSTDTQYF	TRBV5-1
CASSSGTGVEQYF	TRBV5-1
CASSQSRDRAQETQYF	TRBV4-3
CSVERGPGTGELFF	TRBV29-1
CASSYQQGRTTDTQYF	TRBV7-2
CASCHRGQREGLLYEQFF	TRBV2